The 12 T cell receptor beta chains below all came from one sample that was sequenced in a study of regulatory and conventional T cells in RAG deficiency. The repertoire was sequenced with immunoSEQ multiplex PCR; TCRdb's copy has only in-frame clones and lacks some. The table lists under 7,500 clones, roughly four fifths of them singletons. This same sample was also part of a study on regulatory T cells. That paper notes: Primers: 52 TRBV forward and 13 TRBJ reverse.

The source material was CD8+ T cells sorted from blood. These receptors were taken from a human donor in good health.

This clone was observed once. The chain is built from TRBV2 and TRBJ2-1, with 7 bases matching TRBD1. The CDR3 covers 14 residues. The V and J ends lost 6 bases and 7 bases, in that order; junction bases with no gene match: 9. Per the germline V gene, CDR1 is SNHLY and CDR2 is FYNNEI. CDR3 DNA: TGTGCCAGCAGGAAGACAGGGAGCCTAAATGAGCAGTTCTTC. Protein: CASRKTGSLNEQFF.

CDR3 sequence reads: CASSFHPTLAVPSTDTQYF. CDR3 DNA: TGTGCCAGCAGTTTCCACCCCACGCTAGCGGTGCCTAGCACAGATACGCAGTATTTT. This chain uses TRBV27 with TRBJ2-3; 7 positions agree with TRBD2. Germline-derived CDR1 and CDR2 are MNHEY and SMNVEV (reference sequence). The CDR3 consists of 19 residues. V was pared by 3 bases and J by 0 bases, with 15 bases of the junction left unmatched.

This rearrangement joins TRBV28 to TRBJ1-4; D is perhaps TRBD1 (6 bases). The CDR3 extends over 15 amino acids. V was cut by 4 bases and J by 4 bases, with 13 bases left in between. Germline values: CDR1 MDHEN, CDR2 SYDVKM. The CDR3 region has the DNA TGTGCCAGCAGTTCCCAGACAGGAGGTAATGAAAAACTGTTTTTT. This gives the protein CASSSQTGGNEKLFF.

The rearrangement links TRBV4-1 to TRBJ2-5, with unresolved D. CDR1 MGHRA and CDR2 YSYEKL come from the germline V gene. Deletions cut 2 bases from V and 4 bases from J, with 8 bases between. The CDR3 sequence is 13 residues long. For the CDR3, the DNA is TGCGCCAGCAGCCAAACAGCCCCAGAGACCCAGTACTTC. Its protein product is CASSQTAPETQYF.

This chain links TRBV7-9 with TRBJ1-2; 7 bases match TRBD1. Germline trimming cut 5 bases from V and 4 bases from J; bases unmatched to any gene: 10. This CDR3 has 15 residues. Germline values: CDR1 SEHNR, CDR2 FQNEAQ (reference sequence). The CDR3 here is CASSPSTGSSYGYTF. The DNA for the CDR3 is TGTGCCAGCAGCCCCTCGACAGGGTCTAGCTATGGCTACACCTTC.

The V and J genes are TRBV27 and TRBJ2-7; unclear D gene. From germline, CDR1 is MNHEY and CDR2 SMNVEV (reference sequence). Between the trimmed V and J ends, which lost 2 bases and 1 base, there was a span of 6 bases. This CDR3 has 13 amino acids. The CDR3 sequence is CASSLQDSYEQYF. CDR3 DNA sequence: TGTGCCAGCAGTTTACAGGATTCCTACGAGCAGTACTTC.

This rearrangement joins TRBV18 to TRBJ2-7; TRBD1 agrees at 7 bases. The CDR3 covers 15 residues. Losses at the gene ends were 4 bases for V and 1 base for J; bases not matched to a gene: 7. Per germline, CDR1 KGHSH and CDR2 LQKENI. The CDR3 DNA reads TGTGCCAGCTCACAGAAGGACAGGTTGTCCTACGAGCAGTACTTC. It encodes CASSQKDRLSYEQYF.

The V call is TRBV28, the J call TRBJ1-1; the D gene is possibly TRBD1 (6 bases). The CDR3 loop spans 15 amino acids. The V gene lost 2 bases and the J gene lost 4 bases, with 14 bases spanning the gap. CDR1 is MDHEN and CDR2 is SYDVKM in the germline V gene. The CDR3 region has the DNA TGTGCCAGCAGTTTAGAGGGGGTGGTGGTCACTGAAGCTTTCTTT. It is translated as CASSLEGVVVTEAFF.

The chain carries TRBV9 and TRBJ2-7; D is possibly TRBD1 or TRBD2 (5 bases each). The CDR3 sequence is 13 residues long. CDR1 is SGDLS, CDR2 YYNGEE, per germline. Trimming removed 4 bases from V and 2 bases from J, with 10 bases in between. The CDR3 DNA sequence: TGTGCCAGCAGCCGGGACGGGACCTACGAGCAGTACTTC. Its translation is CASSRDGTYEQYF.

This clone was seen just once. The chain recombines TRBV7-9 with TRBJ2-1; D not certain. The CDR3 is made up of 12 amino acids. Germline lookup yields CDR1 SEHNR and CDR2 FQNEAQ (reference sequence). V dropped 3 bases and J dropped 4 bases, with 4 bases sitting between them. The CDR3: CASSFKYNEQFF. CDR3 coding DNA: TGTGCCAGCAGCTTCAAATACAATGAGCAGTTCTTC.

V gene TRBV30 combines with J gene TRBJ1-2; 12 bases match TRBD1. J lost 3 bases, V lost 5 bases, and 10 bases had no gene match. The germline gives CDR1 GTSNPN, CDR2 SVGIG (reference sequence). The CDR3 is 16 residues long. CDR3 nucleotide sequence: TGTGCCTGGGTCGATCCGGGACAGGGGGCGTACTATGGCTACACCTTC. It is translated as CAWVDPGQGAYYGYTF.

The chain links TRBV7-9 to TRBJ1-5; D is ambiguous. V lost 0 bases and J 3 bases, leaving 18 bases between the germline ends. In germline, CDR1 is SEHNR, CDR2 FQNEAQ (reference sequence). The CDR3 is 18 amino acids. The CDR3 sequence: CASSLALSTGLPNQPQHF. The DNA for the CDR3 is TGTGCCAGCAGCTTAGCGCTAAGTACGGGCCTCCCCAATCAGCCCCAGCATTTT.